These 14 T cell receptor beta chains share one sample of origin, sequenced in a study of patients and donors after allogeneic stem cell transplantation. TCRdb reprocessed the RT-PCR reads with MiXCR, giving one entry per CDR3 protein. The sample lists fewer than 200,000 distinct CDR3 sequences, over 25% occurring once. The sample consisted of blood, either unsorted or a sorted T cell fraction (not recorded which). These receptors were obtained from a human donor who was either an allogeneic HSCT recipient or a stem cell or donor lymphocyte infusion donor (not recorded which). It is not recorded whose cells these are; they may come from a transplant donor.

V usage is TRBV6-5 and J usage is TRBJ1-1; maybe TRBD1 (5 bases). CDR1 is MNHEY and CDR2 is SVGAGI in the germline V gene. Trimming left V 2 bases short and J 8 bases short, with 18 bases between. The CDR3 consists of 15 residues. The CDR3 loop reads CASSYGTGRYPEAFF. In nucleotides, the CDR3 is TGTGCCAGCAGTTACGGGACCGGACGTTATCCGGAAGCTTTCTTT.

The chain couples TRBV12-3 or TRBV12-4 to TRBJ2-3, with D perhaps matching TRBD2 (5 bases). V was pared by 5 bases and J by 2 bases, with 17 bases between. This CDR3 region has 16 residues. CDR3 in amino acids: CASSPPGSGYTDTQYF. Written as DNA, the CDR3 is TGTGCCAGCAGTCCCCCGGGCAGCGGCTACACAGATACGCAGTATTTT.

Only a few counts were recorded for this clonotype. This sequence joins TRBV5-1 and TRBJ2-1; 9 positions agree with TRBD2. The germline gives CDR1 SGHRS, CDR2 YFSETQ. The V and J ends lost 0 bases and 5 bases, in that order; junction bases with no gene match: 3. The CDR3 sequence is 15 residues long. CDR3 sequence: CASSLGIAGDNEQFF. In nucleotides, the CDR3 is TGCGCCAGCAGCTTGGGAATAGCGGGAGACAATGAGCAGTTCTTC.

This clonotype was counted between two and nine times. The genes are TRBV6-4 and TRBJ2-7, with no clear D. Germline V gives CDR1 MRHNA, CDR2 SNTAGT. This CDR3 spans 10 amino acids. The V gene lost 7 bases and the J gene lost 6 bases, with 7 bases spanning the gap. Written as DNA, the CDR3 is TGTGCCAGCATTGGCGGCGAGCAGTACTTC. This translates into CASIGGEQYF.

This rearrangement joins TRBV10-3 to TRBJ1-5; D uncertain. This CDR3 contains 13 residues. V lost 2 bases, J lost 7 bases, and 9 bases lay in between. Germline loops: CDR1 ENHRY, CDR2 SYGVKD. CDR3 loop: CAISEETRQPQHF. CDR3 in DNA: TGTGCCATCAGTGAGGAGACGAGGCAGCCCCAGCATTTT.

The chain has TRBV11-2 and TRBJ1-1; TRBD1 agrees at 7 bases. J gave up 6 bases and V 1 base, and 8 bases lay outside the gene matches. Germline values: CDR1 SGHAT, CDR2 FQNNGV. The CDR3 consists of 15 residues. CDR3 sequence: CASSLGLGRGAEAFF. The CDR3, as DNA: TGTGCCAGCAGCTTAGGCTTGGGCAGGGGGGCTGAAGCTTTCTTT.

This clonotype was observed a handful of times. V usage is TRBV28 and J usage is TRBJ1-5, with TRBD1 identical over 10 bases. Looked up from germline, CDR1 is MDHEN and CDR2 is SYDVKM. CDR3 length equals 16 residues. The trim removed 3 bases at V and 1 base at J, leaving 3 bases unmatched. The CDR3 sequence: CASSFRQGASNQPQHF. CDR3 nucleotides: TGTGCCAGCAGTTTCCGACAGGGGGCAAGCAATCAGCCCCAGCATTTT.

Only a few counts were recorded for this clonotype. This chain joins TRBV11-2 and TRBJ1-5; D might be TRBD1 (5 bases). The CDR3 has 18 residues. V gave up 4 bases and J gave up 0 bases, with 19 bases separating them. CDR1 SGHAT and CDR2 FQNNGV come from the germline V gene. Here the CDR3 DNA reads TGTGCCAGCAGCTCAGCGCGGAATAGGGGTCATAGCAATCAGCCCCAGCATTTT. It specifies CASSSARNRGHSNQPQHF.

J is TRBJ2-2 and V is TRBV20-1, with D possibly matching TRBD2 (6 bases). The CDR3 totals 15 residues. Germline-derived CDR1 and CDR2 are DFQATT and SNEGSKA (reference sequence). Trimming stripped 0 bases from V and 8 bases from J, with 16 bases between. The CDR3 DNA reads TGCAGTGCTAGAGAACGGGAGAGGCACCTGGGGGAGCTGTTTTTT. Translation: CSARERERHLGELFF.

This sequence joins TRBV10-3 and TRBJ2-1; D is ambiguous. CDR3 length: 11 residues. Trimming took off 4 bases at V and 9 bases at J, with 7 bases between the two ends. Looked up from germline, CDR1 is ENHRY and CDR2 is SYGVKD. The CDR3 loop reads CAISGVAEQFF. DNA for the CDR3: TGTGCCATCAGTGGGGTCGCTGAGCAGTTCTTC.

This clonotype was counted a single time. This chain links TRBV6-1 with TRBJ2-1; D possibly corresponds to TRBD1 (6 bases). Germline CDR1 MNHNS, CDR2 SASEGT. This CDR3 has 14 residues. V lost 3 bases to trimming and J lost 5 bases, with 11 bases between them. CDR3 bases: TGTGCCAGCAGTGATGACAGGTTTGACAATGAGCAGTTCTTC. The encoded protein is CASSDDRFDNEQFF.

This clonotype was seen a handful of times. The CDR3 loop reads CASSPGPGTNYEQFF. The CDR3 DNA follows: TGTGCCAGCAGCCCCGGACCCGGGACTAACTATGAGCAGTTCTTC. The chain links TRBV5-5 to TRBJ2-1; the match to TRBD2 covers 7 bases. Germline V gene data show CDR1 as SGHKS and CDR2 as YYEKEE (reference sequence). After removal of 4 bases from V and 8 bases from J, the junction contained 12 bases not matched to a gene. The CDR3 spans 15 residues.

This clonotype was detected only a few times. V usage is TRBV4-2 and J usage is TRBJ2-5; 10 nucleotides line up with TRBD1. The CDR3 length is 15 residues. Germline assignment: CDR1 LGHNA and CDR2 YNFKEQ. V lost 3 bases to trimming and J lost 5 bases; unmatched junction nucleotides: 6. CDR3 DNA: TGTGCCAGCAGCCAGTTTCCGGGACAGGGGGAGACCCAGTACTTC. Protein product: CASSQFPGQGETQYF.

Concerning this clonotype itself: One end of the junction is discordant with germline, which a read error may explain. The genes are TRBV6-5 and TRBJ1-3, with D maybe TRBD1 (5 bases). Germline loops: CDR1 MNHEY, CDR2 SVGAGI. This CDR3 contains 15 residues. CDR3 DNA sequence: TGTGCCAGCAGTTACTCAGGGGCGAAAGGAAACACCGTATATTTT. The encoded protein is CASSYSGAKGNTVYF.